These 31 T cell receptor beta chains were all obtained from the same sample, sequenced in a study of cytomegalovirus exposure and HLA in healthy donors. It was with 60 Vbeta and 13 Jbeta primers that the PCR ran. Method: immunoSEQ multiplex PCR; TCRdb's copy keeps in-frame clones and lacks some. The sample holds 150,000 to 200,000 clones, 75% to 85% seen once. The source material was PBMCs. These receptors all stem from a woman aged 18-29 years in good health and CMV-seropositive.

This sequence joins TRBV6-5 and TRBJ2-7; possible D gene TRBD1, 6 bases. CDR1 is MNHEY and CDR2 is SVGAGI in the germline V gene. Trimming took 5 bases from V and 3 from J, leaving 17 bases between them. The CDR3 sequence is 15 residues long. The CDR3 sequence: CASSRLDRIGYEQYF. CDR3 in DNA: TGTGCCAGCAGTCGGTTGGACAGAATAGGCTACGAGCAGTACTTC.

This chain joins TRBV11-2 and TRBJ2-7, with D unresolved. From germline, CDR1 is SGHAT and CDR2 FQNNGV. V was cut by 0 bases and J by 3 bases, with 3 bases left in between. The CDR3 runs 12 residues. The CDR3 sequence is CASSLDLYEQYF. The CDR3 DNA reads TGTGCCAGCAGCTTAGACCTCTACGAGCAGTACTTC.

The V call is TRBV25-1, the J call TRBJ2-3; weak D call: TRBD1 (6 bases). Germline V gene data show CDR1 as MGHDK and CDR2 as SYGVNS. The CDR3 length is 16 residues. Trimming took 6 bases from V and 0 from J, leaving 16 bases between them. The CDR3 protein is CASSATGTQSTDTQYF. The CDR3 bases are TGTGCCAGCAGCGCCACCGGGACACAAAGCACAGATACGCAGTATTTT.

The rearrangement joins TRBV28 to TRBJ2-4; 10 bases fit TRBD1. The CDR3 is made up of 15 amino acids. Germline lookup yields CDR1 MDHEN and CDR2 SYDVKM. Unmatched junction bases numbered 4, after V lost 5 bases and J lost 3 bases. The CDR3 spells CASSPDRGRKNIQYF. CDR3 nucleotide sequence: TGTGCCAGCAGTCCCGACAGGGGGCGCAAAAACATTCAGTACTTC.

The chain joins TRBV5-1 to TRBJ2-2, with D perhaps matching TRBD1 (5 bases). V lost 5 bases and J lost 1, with 9 bases in between. CDR3 length equals 14 residues. Germline V gene data show CDR1 as SGHRS and CDR2 as YFSETQ. CDR3 sequence reads: CASSSGWNTGELFF. The CDR3 DNA follows: TGCGCCAGCAGTTCAGGGTGGAACACCGGGGAGCTGTTTTTT.

The genes are TRBV4-3 and TRBJ2-7, with 8 bases matching TRBD1. The germline gives CDR1 LGHNA, CDR2 YSLEER. This CDR3 contains 14 residues. V lost 6 bases to trimming and J lost 0 bases; unmatched junction nucleotides: 4. The CDR3 here is CASRRQGISYEQYF. CDR3 nucleotides: TGCGCCAGCAGACGACAGGGGATCTCCTACGAGCAGTACTTC.

The chain has TRBV28 and TRBJ1-6; D is unresolved. V was shortened by 9 bases and J by 9 bases, with 18 bases between the two germline ends. The germline V gene has CDR1 MDHEN and CDR2 SYDVKM. This CDR3 is built from 14 residues. CDR3 in DNA: TGTGCCAGTAACCCGTCCCCTGGGAGTTCACCCCTCCACTTT. Protein product: CASNPSPGSSPLHF.

To note about this clone: Relative to the germline gene, one junction end is altered; a read error may explain this. This chain links TRBV5-1 with TRBJ2-4; D gene ambiguous. Germline V gene data show CDR1 as SGHRS and CDR2 as YFSETQ. This CDR3 has 13 amino acids. CDR3 sequence reads: CASSLAVQNSQYF. The CDR3 coding sequence is TGCGCCAGCAGCTTGGCCGTCCAAAACAGTCAGTACTTC.

This chain links TRBV6-5 with TRBJ1-5; D uncertain. V was pared by 3 bases and J by 5 bases, with 14 bases between. The CDR3 has 15 amino acids. Germline values: CDR1 MNHEY, CDR2 SVGAGI. The chain's CDR3 is CASSYAGPGHQPQHF. CDR3 DNA: TGTGCCAGCAGTTATGCGGGCCCGGGCCATCAGCCCCAGCATTTT.

The V gene is TRBV6-1, the J gene TRBJ2-2; D is possibly TRBD2 (6 bases). The CDR3 runs to 13 residues. Deletions cut 4 bases from V and 6 bases from J, with 9 bases between. CDR1 and CDR2 (germline): MNHNS, SASEGT. The CDR3 here is CASSAGVAGELFF. The CDR3 DNA reads TGTGCCAGCAGTGCGGGGGTAGCCGGGGAGCTGTTTTTT.

CDR3: CASRFGQTSYEQYF. The CDR3 bases are TGTGCCAGCAGATTCGGACAGACCTCCTACGAGCAGTACTTC. V and J are TRBV28 and TRBJ2-7; D is possibly TRBD1 (6 bases). Germline CDR1 and CDR2: MDHEN and SYDVKM. The germline V and J ends were trimmed by 6 bases and 0 bases, with 12 bases remaining between them. The CDR3 is 14 residues long.

This clone was seen a handful of times. V is TRBV7-9 and J is TRBJ2-7, with D tentatively TRBD2 (6 bases). V was clipped by 4 bases and J by 2 bases, with 21 bases between them. The V gene's germline CDR1 is SEHNR and CDR2 FQNEAQ (reference sequence). The CDR3 has 17 amino acids. The CDR3 DNA sequence: TGTGCCAGCAGCTGGACACCTGGGGAGGAGGGTGCCTACGAGCAGTACTTC. Its translation is CASSWTPGEEGAYEQYF.

A word on this clone: In the same sample, other DNA sequences code for this CDR3. This sequence joins TRBV5-6 and TRBJ1-6; unclear D gene. Per germline, CDR1 SGHDT and CDR2 YYEEEE. The CDR3 is made up of 16 amino acids. Deletions cut 2 bases from V and 6 bases from J, with 15 bases between. Here the CDR3 DNA reads TGTGCCAGCAGCTTAAATCGCCGGCAGCGTAATTCACCCCTCCACTTT. The encoded protein is CASSLNRRQRNSPLHF.

The chain has TRBV7-2 and TRBJ2-7, with TRBD2 matching over 7 bases. The trim removed 1 base at V and 2 bases at J, leaving 2 bases unmatched. The CDR3 covers 14 residues. Germline CDR1 reads SGHTA; CDR2 reads FQGNSA. CDR3 sequence reads: CASSLGGGAYEQYF. DNA of the CDR3: TGTGCCAGCAGCTTAGGTGGGGGGGCCTACGAGCAGTACTTC.

This clone was counted between two and nine times. The chain carries TRBV5-6 and TRBJ1-2; possibly TRBD1 for D (6 bases). The V gene lost 1 base and the J gene lost 5 bases, with 9 bases spanning the gap. CDR1 and CDR2 (germline): SGHDT, YYEEEE. The CDR3 length is 13 residues. The CDR3, as DNA: TGTGCCAGCAGCTTGCAGGGGCTTTATGGCTACACCTTC. Translated: CASSLQGLYGYTF.

This clone appeared a few times. The chain recombines TRBV6-1 with TRBJ2-5, with TRBD1 identical over 8 bases. J was trimmed by 2 bases and V by 8 bases; bases with no gene match: 4. This CDR3 is 13 amino acids long. Germline CDR1 reads MNHNS; CDR2 reads SASEGT. Here the CDR3 reads CASGGQEQETQYF. CDR3 nucleotides: TGTGCCAGCGGGGGACAGGAACAAGAGACCCAGTACTTC.

The chain joins TRBV2 to TRBJ1-6; D gene uncertain. Germline loops: CDR1 SNHLY, CDR2 FYNNEI. The CDR3 sequence is 15 residues long. V gave up 9 bases and J gave up 7 bases, with 19 bases separating them. The CDR3 spells CASCLRNSANSPLHF. For the CDR3, the DNA is TGTGCCAGTTGTCTACGTAACTCAGCGAATTCACCCCTCCACTTT.

The rearrangement joins TRBV5-1 to TRBJ1-1, with 7 bases lining up with TRBD1. The V gene's germline CDR1 is SGHRS and CDR2 YFSETQ. V shed 6 bases, J shed 4 bases, and the junction held 12 bases outside the gene matches. The CDR3 is made up of 15 amino acids. CDR3: CASKGTAEWGTEAFF. CDR3 in DNA: TGCGCCAGCAAGGGGACAGCCGAGTGGGGCACTGAAGCTTTCTTT.

This chain connects TRBV25-1 to TRBJ2-1; 9 bases align to TRBD1. Trimming took 5 bases from V and 4 from J; bases not matched to a gene: 3. Germline assignment: CDR1 MGHDK and CDR2 SYGVNS. This CDR3 contains 14 residues. The CDR3 loop is CASSPDRGYNEQFF. The CDR3 DNA is TGTGCCAGCAGTCCGGACAGGGGATACAATGAGCAGTTCTTC.

The rearrangement links TRBV6-5 to TRBJ2-5, with TRBD2 identical over 8 bases. The end of the DNA fits TRBJ2-7 better, so the J call may be wrong. Germline-derived CDR1 and CDR2 are MNHEY and SVGAGI. This CDR3 spans 12 amino acids. This CDR3 reads CATNSGAYEQYF. The CDR3 coding sequence is TGTGCCACGAATAGCGGGGCATACGAGCAGTACTTC.

The chain joins TRBV6-1 to TRBJ2-3; 7 bases line up with TRBD2. Germline V CDR1 and CDR2: MNHNS, SASEGT. Unmatched junction bases numbered 13, after V lost 3 bases and J lost 1 base. The CDR3 length is 18 residues. CDR3 in amino acids: CASSDGGSRTIRTDTQYF. In nucleotides, the CDR3 is TGTGCCAGCAGTGATGGCGGGAGTCGGACAATCCGCACAGATACGCAGTATTTT.

This clone was picked up one time. The V and J genes are TRBV7-2 and TRBJ1-3, with unresolved D. Trimming took 1 base from V and 1 from J, leaving 11 bases between them. The CDR3 is made up of 16 amino acids. CDR1 SGHTA and CDR2 FQGNSA come from the germline V gene. The CDR3 loop is CASSLERRRSGNTIYF. The CDR3 coding sequence is TGTGCCAGCAGCTTAGAAAGACGGCGGTCTGGAAACACCATATATTTT. The variable domain in full, completed from reference TRBV7-2 and TRBJ1-3, reads GAGVSQSPSNKVTEKGKDVELRCDPISGHTALYWYRQSLGQGLEFLIYFQGNSAPDKSGLPSDRFSAERTGGSVSTLTIQRTQQEDSAVYLCASSLERRRSGNTIYFGEGSWLTVV.

J is TRBJ1-1 and V is TRBV6-1; a possible D gene is TRBD1 (6 bases). V was clipped by 2 bases and J by 6 bases, with 28 bases between them. CDR1 and CDR2 from the germline V gene are MNHNS and SASEGT. This CDR3 is built from 19 residues. CDR3 region: CASSELVRGKLAVDAEAFF. The DNA for the CDR3 is TGTGCCAGCAGTGAACTGGTCAGGGGTAAATTGGCAGTCGACGCTGAAGCTTTCTTT.

The chain combines TRBV4-3 with TRBJ2-7; D call uncertain. The V and J ends lost 1 base and 0 bases respectively, with 10 bases between them. The CDR3 runs 15 residues. The germline gives CDR1 LGHNA, CDR2 YSLEER. CDR3 coding DNA: TGCGCCAGCAGCCAAGGGCGCCAGGACTCCTACGAGCAGTACTTC. Protein product: CASSQGRQDSYEQYF.

This chain uses TRBV27 with TRBJ2-7; D call uncertain. CDR3 length: 14 residues. The germline V gene encodes CDR1 MNHEY and CDR2 SMNVEV (reference sequence). Trimming pared 5 bases from V and 4 bases from J, leaving 15 bases between. CDR3: CASSLSFDTYEQYF. The CDR3, as DNA: TGTGCCAGCAGTCTTTCCTTCGACACGTACGAGCAGTACTTC.

This sequence joins TRBV5-1 and TRBJ2-4; tentatively, D is TRBD1 (6 bases). V gave up 4 bases and J gave up 8 bases, with 19 bases separating them. Germline V CDR1 and CDR2: SGHRS, YFSETQ. The CDR3 runs to 15 residues. CDR3 sequence (DNA): TGCGCCAGCAGCCCCCGGCGGATTTCAGGGGACATTCAGTACTTC. Translating it yields CASSPRRISGDIQYF.

Worth noting for this clone: This sample includes further DNA sequences coding for the same CDR3. The chain links TRBV19 to TRBJ1-5; TRBD1 might be the D (5 bases). The length of the CDR3 is 13 residues. Trimming shortened V by 1 base and J by 4 bases, and 5 bases separated the two germline ends. Germline CDR1 and CDR2: LNHDA and SQIVND (reference sequence). CDR3 protein: CASSIAGNQPQHF. For the CDR3, the DNA is TGTGCCAGTAGTATAGCAGGGAATCAGCCCCAGCATTTT.

The V and J genes are TRBV12-5 and TRBJ1-2; 7 bases map to TRBD1. V lost 1 base to trimming and J lost 3 bases; unmatched junction nucleotides: 14. The V gene's germline CDR1 is LGHNT and CDR2 FRNRAP. This CDR3 has 18 residues. The CDR3 DNA follows: TGTGCTAGTGGTTTGGGGGTAGACGACAGGGTACGGCACTATGGCTACACCTTC. Protein: CASGLGVDDRVRHYGYTF.

The rearrangement joins TRBV19 to TRBJ1-1, with 8 bases matching TRBD1. The germline gives CDR1 LNHDA, CDR2 SQIVND (reference sequence). The trim removed 5 bases at V and 7 bases at J, leaving 12 bases unmatched. The length of the CDR3 is 15 residues. CDR3 in DNA: TGTGCCAGTAGTCCAAGACAGGGGTCTTTGGTTGAAGCTTTCTTT. Translating gives CASSPRQGSLVEAFF.

The chain has TRBV11-3 and TRBJ2-5; 7 nucleotides align to TRBD1. Trimming at V came to 5 bases and at J to 4 bases, leaving 7 bases not matched to a gene. Looked up from germline, CDR1 is SGHNT and CDR2 is YENEEA. The CDR3 runs to 14 residues. CDR3 bases: TGTGCCAGCAGCGCCCGACAGGGACGAGAGACCCAGTACTTC. It encodes CASSARQGRETQYF. The whole variable domain, filled in from reference TRBV11-3 and TRBJ2-5, reads EAGVVQSPRYKIIEKKQPVAFWCNPISGHNTLYWYLQNLGQGPELLIRYENEEAVDDSQLPKDRFSAERLKGVDSTLKIQPAELGDSAVYLCASSARQGRETQYFGPGTRLLVL.

J is TRBJ2-1 and V is TRBV7-2, with D possibly matching TRBD2 (5 bases). The germline V and J ends were trimmed by 4 bases and 1 base, with 11 bases remaining between them. Per the germline V gene, CDR1 is SGHTA and CDR2 is FQGNSA. The CDR3 length is 15 residues. CDR3 sequence reads: CASSSPRRSYNEQFF. The CDR3 coding sequence is TGTGCCAGCAGCTCCCCGAGGAGGTCCTACAATGAGCAGTTCTTC.